Below are 2 T cell receptor beta chains sequenced from a single sample in a study of T cells after yellow fever vaccination. Via MiXCR, TCRdb re-called the 5' RACE reads, giving one row per CDR3 protein. This table holds about 120,000 distinct CDR3 sequences, 7.2% found once. The sample in question was CD4+ T cells sorted from PBMCs, obtained roughly seven weeks after the first yellow fever vaccination. These receptors came from a man aged 18 to 35 who received the YFV17D yellow fever vaccine.

Regarding this clonotype: A single base separates this from a much larger clone, so it may be a read error. The chain couples TRBV12-3 or TRBV12-4 to TRBJ2-1; possibly TRBD1 or TRBD2 for D (5 bases each). The CDR3 extends over 15 amino acids. The CDR3 reads CSSSTVGVPYNEQFF. DNA of the CDR3: TGTTCCAGCAGTACGGTGGGGGTCCCCTACAATGAGCAGTTCTTC.

This clonotype was recorded a few times. This chain links TRBV7-8 with TRBJ1-6; tentatively, D is TRBD1 (5 bases). CDR1 is SGHVS and CDR2 is FQNEAQ in the germline V gene. With 5 bases removed from V and 6 bases from J, the gap between germline ends came to 17 bases. This CDR3 has 16 amino acids. The CDR3 region is CASSPAPGLGNSPLHF. Written as DNA, the CDR3 is TGTGCCAGCAGCCCCGCCCCGGGACTTGGTAATTCACCCCTCCACTTT.